A selection of T cell receptor beta chains follows, all from one sample in a study of cytomegalovirus exposure and HLA in healthy donors. The protocol was immunoSEQ multiplex PCR, while the TCRdb copy is restricted to in-frame clones and leaves out a portion. The top ten hold approximately 1.2% of the sample, which has about 160,000 clones, 81% seen once. What was sequenced was PBMCs. Receptors originate from a man in his forties or fifties in good health and CMV-seropositive. The CDR3 runs from the conserved cysteine through the conserved F or W. The order of the fields is clone size, V gene, D gene, J gene, CDR3 protein, CDR3 DNA. D genes are given only for firm matches. Clone size, where shown, is once, few, many, or a class for clones that have expanded.

>-|TRBV29-1|-|TRBJ1-5
CSVALQGSNQPQHF
TGCAGCGTTGCCCTACAGGGCAGCAATCAGCCCCAGCATTTT
>few|TRBV25-1|-|TRBJ1-1
CASSRFGQSEAFF
TGTGCCAGCAGCCGATTCGGACAGTCTGAAGCTTTCTTT
>-|TRBV5-6|TRBD2|TRBJ2-1
CASSLSGRGNEQFF
TGTGCCAGCAGCTTGAGCGGGAGGGGAAATGAGCAGTTCTTC
>-|TRBV10-3|TRBD1|TRBJ1-4
CAISEPGTGEEKLFF
TGTGCCATCAGTGAGCCCGGGACAGGGGAGGAAAAACTGTTTTTT
>-|TRBV5-1|TRBD1|TRBJ2-1
CASSFSGTGNLEQFF
TGCGCCAGCAGCTTTTCCGGGACAGGAAACCTTGAGCAGTTCTTC
>once|TRBV6-6|TRBD1|TRBJ2-7
CASSPGTAYSSYEQYF
TGTGCCAGCAGTCCCGGGACAGCCTATAGCTCCTACGAGCAGTACTTC
>once|TRBV27|-|TRBJ1-1
CASKPNRVGTEAFF
TGTGCCAGCAAACCGAACAGGGTCGGCACTGAAGCTTTCTTT
>-|TRBV2|TRBD2|TRBJ2-2
CASRGLAGELFF
TGTGCCAGCAGGGGACTAGCCGGGGAGCTGTTTTTT
>-|TRBV29-1|TRBD1|TRBJ1-1
CSVARTGVGSEAFF
TGCAGCGTTGCGAGGACAGGGGTCGGATCTGAAGCTTTCTTT
>-|TRBV1|-|TRBJ2-2
CTSSQVKASGESAGELFF
TGCACCAGCAGCCAAGTGAAGGCTAGCGGGGAATCGGCCGGGGAGCTGTTTTTT
>-|TRBV19|TRBD2|TRBJ2-1
CASRDGGASGYNEQFF
TGTGCCAGCCGTGACGGGGGGGCTAGCGGCTACAATGAGCAGTTCTTC
>-|TRBV5-1|-|TRBJ2-2
CASSLAGNTGELFF
TGCGCCAGCAGCTTGGCCGGGAACACCGGGGAGCTGTTTTTT
>-|TRBV18|-|TRBJ1-1
CASSRTDNTEAFF
TGTGCCAGCTCAAGGACAGACAACACTGAAGCTTTCTTT
>-|TRBV28|-|TRBJ1-2
CASSSRHSNYGYTF
TGTGCCAGCAGTTCTCGACATTCTAACTATGGCTACACCTTC
>-|TRBV5-1|TRBD1|TRBJ1-1
CASSLPGQGEAFF
TGCGCCAGCAGCTTGCCCGGACAGGGCGAAGCTTTCTTT
>-|TRBV5-1|TRBD1|TRBJ1-3
CASSLDRGGNTIYF
TGCGCCAGCAGCCTGGACAGGGGTGGAAACACCATATATTTT
>-|TRBV4-3|-|TRBJ1-1
CASSQDAHRASEAFF
TGCGCCAGCAGCCAAGATGCCCACAGGGCATCTGAAGCTTTCTTT
>-|TRBV18|TRBD1|TRBJ2-5
CASSIRTGGETQYF
TGTGCCAGCTCAATAAGGACAGGGGGTGAGACCCAGTACTTC
>-|TRBV6-5|TRBD1|TRBJ1-2
CASSRNRGYGYTF
TGTGCCAGCAGTCGAAACAGGGGATATGGCTACACCTTC
>-|TRBV27|-|TRBJ2-7
CASKRGYEQYF
TGTGCCAGCAAACGGGGGTACGAGCAGTACTTC
>-|TRBV18|-|TRBJ1-5
CASSPGAQNQPQHF
TGTGCCAGCTCACCAGGGGCCCAAAATCAGCCCCAGCATTTT
>-|TRBV5-6|TRBD1|TRBJ1-4
CASSRYRGNEKLFF
TGTGCCAGCAGCCGCTACAGGGGGAATGAAAAACTGTTTTTT
>-|TRBV6-1|TRBD1|TRBJ1-6
CAAKLGTGHNSPLHF
TGTGCCGCGAAGTTGGGGACAGGGCATAATTCACCCCTCCACTTT
>-|TRBV4-3|TRBD1|TRBJ1-1
CASSTPGGMNTEAFF
TGCGCCAGCAGCACCCCAGGGGGTATGAACACTGAAGCTTTCTTT
>-|TRBV5-1|-|TRBJ1-1
CASNPGGGNTEAFF
TGCGCCAGCAACCCGGGGGGCGGAAACACTGAAGCTTTCTTT
>-|TRBV5-1|-|TRBJ2-7
CASRPQDTGEQYF
TGCGCCAGCAGGCCGCAGGATACAGGCGAGCAGTACTTC
>-|TRBV7-9|-|TRBJ1-2
CASSSTLYGYTF
TGTGCCAGCAGCTCTACCCTCTATGGCTACACCTTC
>-|TRBV4-2|-|TRBJ2-3
CASSLRVAADTQYF
TGTGCCAGCAGCCTGAGGGTGGCGGCGGATACGCAGTATTTT
>-|TRBV5-1|TRBD2|TRBJ2-3
CASSPRTSGATDTQYF
TGCGCCAGCAGCCCCCGGACTAGCGGGGCTACAGATACGCAGTATTTT
>-|TRBV6-1|TRBD1|TRBJ2-1
CALRTGGGEQFF
TGTGCCCTCCGGACAGGGGGCGGTGAGCAGTTCTTC
>-|TRBV7-5|-|TRBJ2-7
CARSWDRGAYEQYF
TGTGCCAGAAGCTGGGACAGGGGGGCCTACGAGCAGTACTTC
>-|TRBV5-4|TRBD2|TRBJ2-5
CASSLEVVAGVETQYF
TGTGCCAGCAGCTTGGAGGTTGTAGCGGGAGTAGAGACCCAGTACTTC
>-|TRBV27|TRBD1|TRBJ2-6
CASSLSGRGRPGANVLTF
TGTGCCAGCAGTTTATCGGGCAGGGGGCGCCCTGGGGCCAACGTCCTGACTTTC
>-|TRBV25-1|-|TRBJ1-4
CASSESPPGKLFF
TGTGCCAGCAGTGAATCTCCGCCAGGGAAACTGTTTTTT
>-|TRBV9|-|TRBJ1-2
CASSVVPGDYGYTF
TGTGCCAGCAGCGTAGTTCCAGGGGACTATGGCTACACCTTC
>-|TRBV11-2|-|TRBJ1-6
CASSLDTGGTSPLHF
TGTGCCAGCAGCTTAGATACCGGGGGGACTTCACCCCTCCACTTT
>-|TRBV7-2|TRBD2|TRBJ2-3
CASSLGGSWTTDTQYF
TGTGCCAGCAGCTTAGGCGGGAGCTGGACCACAGATACGCAGTATTTT
>once|TRBV5-1|-|TRBJ1-2
CASSFGGPQRGYTF
TGCGCCAGCAGCTTCGGGGGGCCCCAGCGGGGCTACACCTTC
>once|TRBV27|-|TRBJ2-7
CASSFGLGRGLDEQYF
TGTGCCAGCAGTTTTGGTCTGGGCAGGGGCCTGGACGAGCAGTACTTC
>once|TRBV23-1|TRBD1|TRBJ1-1
CASSQPRTSGTDTEAFF
TGCGCCAGCAGTCAACCCCGTACTTCCGGGACAGACACTGAAGCTTTCTTT
>-|TRBV6-1|-|TRBJ1-3
CASSAQGSNSGNTIYF
TGTGCCAGCAGTGCCCAGGGGTCGAACTCTGGAAACACCATATATTTT
>-|TRBV4-1|TRBD2|TRBJ2-7
CASSRSSGGQGYEQYF
TGCGCCAGCAGCCGGTCTAGCGGGGGCCAAGGCTACGAGCAGTACTTC
>few|TRBV18|-|TRBJ1-3
CASSPQGSHTIYF
TGTGCCAGCTCACCACAGGGGTCACACACCATATATTTT
>few|TRBV27|TRBD2|TRBJ2-1
CASTPGTGLAGGGEQFF
TGTGCCAGCACCCCAGGGACCGGACTAGCGGGAGGGGGTGAGCAGTTCTTC